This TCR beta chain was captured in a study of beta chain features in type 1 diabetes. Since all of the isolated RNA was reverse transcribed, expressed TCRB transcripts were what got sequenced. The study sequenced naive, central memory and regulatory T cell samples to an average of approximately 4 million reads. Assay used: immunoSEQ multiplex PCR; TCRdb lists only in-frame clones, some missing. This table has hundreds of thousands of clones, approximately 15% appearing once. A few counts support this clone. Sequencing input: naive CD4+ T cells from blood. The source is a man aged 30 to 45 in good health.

The CDR3 DNA reads TGTGCCAGCAGCCCCCGGACTAGCGCGGGAGGGGATGACATTCAGTACTTC. Translating gives CASSPRTSAGGDDIQYF. The rearrangement uses TRBV9 and TRBJ2-4, with 9 bases lining up with TRBD2. The CDR3 consists of 17 residues. Germline V lookup: CDR1 SGDLS, CDR2 YYNGEE. Germline trimming cut 4 bases from V and 8 bases from J; bases unmatched to any gene: 16.